The entry below gives a single TCR beta chain sequence along with its context. Its antigen is currently unknown. Within the CD8+ T cell compartment, naive cells were CD45RO-CCR7+CD27+CD95-. The sample originates from a study of CXCR3-negative and CXCR3-positive naive CD8 T cells. For the study at large: Per library, roughly 1.5 +/- 0.3 million reads; about 135 million TRB reads overall. Study-wide points: Naive cells used TRBV-TRBJ genes in much the same way whether CXCR3-negative or CXCR3-positive; memory cells did not. Hydrophobicity was higher for TRB CDR3s found in CXCR3-positive naive cells than in CXCR3-negative naive cells. The study found comparably high diversity in both naive subsets and much lower diversity in memory CD8+ cells.

Germline-derived CDR1 and CDR2 are DFQATT and SNEGSKA (reference sequence). The CDR3 runs 12 residues. The libraries of TRB cDNA were constructed through 5' RACE using UMI labels. TCRdb reprocessed the 5' RACE reads, keeping one entry per CDR3 protein, no DNA. The sample includes over 5,500 distinct CDR3 sequences. V gene TRBV20-1 combines with J gene TRBJ1-2. This TCR derives from a human donor in good health. Some clones in this sample may be carry-over from other donors' samples. Sequencing input: naive CXCR3+ CD8+ T cells from blood. Subset given: CD45RO-CCR7+CD27+CD95- naive CD8+ T cells expressing CXCR3 (TNR3+). The CDR3 spells CSARVPWDGYTF.